A selection of T cell receptor beta chains follows, all from one sample in a study of CD8+CD57+ T cells in acquired aplastic anemia. TCRdb re-called the reads through MiXCR, storing one row per CDR3 protein. Altogether roughly 280,000 distinct CDR3 sequences are present, approximately 58% being singletons, with the ten largest covering 1% to 1.5%. Sample: sorted CD4+, CD8+, or CD8+CD57+ T cells (not recorded which) from PBMCs. These receptors originate from a human donor with aplastic anemia. Both conserved end residues are part of each CDR3. D genes are given only for firm matches. Part of the rows lack a size; the others show once, few, many or a class for expanded clones.

size	V	D	J	DNA	CDR3
few	TRBV7-2	TRBD1	TRBJ1-6	TGTGCCAGCAGCGGACAGGGTATAGGTTCACCCCTCCACTTT	CASSGQGIGSPLHF
many	TRBV3-1	NA	TRBJ1-2	TGTGCCAGCAGCCAGGGACCGGATGGCTACACCTTC	CASSQGPDGYTF
many	TRBV5-1	NA	TRBJ1-4	TGCGCCAGCAGCTTGGGGGAGCTAACTAATGAAAAACTGTTTTTT	CASSLGELTNEKLFF
NA	TRBV24-1	TRBD1	TRBJ1-1	TGTGCCATTTCAGACAGGGGGAGGACTGAAGCTTTCTTT	CAISDRGRTEAFF
NA	TRBV11-3	TRBD1	TRBJ2-1	TGTGCCAGCAGCGATCGACAGGGAAGCTCCTACAATGAGCAGTTCTTC	CASSDRQGSSYNEQFF
NA	TRBV24-1	NA	TRBJ2-3	TGTGCCACCAGTGATCCCGAGGTTGAGACGCAGTATTTT	CATSDPEVETQYF
few	TRBV7-8	TRBD1	TRBJ1-5	TGTGCCAGCAGCCCTACGGCAGGGGGTCAGCCCCAGCATTTT	CASSPTAGGQPQHF
few	TRBV7-9	NA	TRBJ2-5	TGTGCCAGCAGAGCCGAGGAGACCCAGTACTTC	CASRAEETQYF
NA	TRBV2	NA	TRBJ1-5	TGTGCCAGCAGTGGTAGGGTTAGCAATCAGCCCCAGCATTTT	CASSGRVSNQPQHF
NA	TRBV14	NA	TRBJ2-5	TGTGCCAGCAGCGCAGACCGCGAGTACCAAGAGACCCAGTACTTC	CASSADREYQETQYF
few	TRBV2	NA	TRBJ1-2	TGTGCCAGCAGTCGGACAGAACCCTCTAACTATGGCTACACCTTC	CASSRTEPSNYGYTF
NA	TRBV29-1	NA	TRBJ1-1	TGCAGCGTTGATGACTCAGGCTTTGCTTTCTTT	CSVDDSGFAFF
NA	TRBV2	NA	TRBJ1-5	TGTGCCAGCAGGAAACAGGATGGCAATCAGCCCCAGCATTTT	CASRKQDGNQPQHF
NA	TRBV12-3/TRBV12-4	NA	TRBJ1-1	TGTGCCAGCAGCCTTGGGGCGGGTGAACTTGCTTTCTTT	CASSLGAGELAFF
NA	TRBV23-1	NA	TRBJ1-6	TGTGCCAGCAGCCCCGTCGGGACTAGCGGATCTAACTCCTATAATTCACCCCTCCACTTT	CASSPVGTSGSNSYNSPLHF
few	TRBV7-6	NA	TRBJ2-7	TGTGCCAGCAGCTTGTCTCCGGGAGAGGCCCAGGAGCAGTACTTC	CASSLSPGEAQEQYF
NA	TRBV28	NA	TRBJ1-1	TGTGCCAGCAATGGCAAGGGCTTAGCGGCTTTCTTT	CASNGKGLAAFF
NA	TRBV5-1	TRBD1	TRBJ1-6	TGCGCCATCGACAGGGGACCCCACTACATCCACTTT	CAIDRGPHYIHF
few	TRBV24-1	NA	TRBJ2-5	TGTGCCACCAGTGATTTTGGGCAAGAGACCCAGTACTTC	CATSDFGQETQYF
many	TRBV3-1	NA	TRBJ2-2	TGTGCCAGCAGACTTGGACAGATGAGCACCGGGGAGCTGTTTTTT	CASRLGQMSTGELFF
many	TRBV12-3/TRBV12-4	NA	TRBJ1-1	TGTGCCAGCAGTCGTGGGCTCCTTAACACTGAAGCTTTCTTT	CASSRGLLNTEAFF
NA	TRBV20-1	TRBD2	TRBJ2-1	TGCAGTGCTTACACTAGCGGGGCCAGCTCCTACAATGAGCAGTTCTTC	CSAYTSGASSYNEQFF
many	TRBV6-6	NA	TRBJ2-3	TGTGCCAGCTCGATTCGGTCAGATACGCAGTATTTT	CASSIRSDTQYF
NA	TRBV10-3	TRBD1	TRBJ1-5	TGTGCCACTCGAGGACAGGGCGGGAGCAATCAGCCCCAGCATTTT	CATRGQGGSNQPQHF
few	TRBV27	TRBD1	TRBJ1-1	TGTGCCAGCAGTAACAGGGGGCTTTGGAACACTGAAGCTTTCTTT	CASSNRGLWNTEAFF
NA	TRBV25-1	TRBD2	TRBJ2-1	TGTGCCAGCAGTGAGGTGGGACTAGCGGGACCGAATGAGCAGTTCTTC	CASSEVGLAGPNEQFF
once	TRBV2	NA	TRBJ1-1	TGCGCCAGCATAGGTATAGGGGCTGCTGAAGCTTTCTTT	CASIGIGAAEAFF
few	TRBV7-9	NA	TRBJ1-5	TGTGCCAGCAGCTTCGCAGCGAGCAATCAGCCCCAGCATTTT	CASSFAASNQPQHF
NA	TRBV20-1	NA	TRBJ2-5	TGCAGTGCCAGAAGAGGGGGGAAACTTTGGGAGACCCAGTACTTC	CSARRGGKLWETQYF